This T cell receptor beta chain was sequenced in a study of blood T cell repertoires in COVID-19. About the study: Samples taken during acute and convalescent COVID-19 were collected in the United States, Italy and Spain. Nucleic acid was either cDNA or gDNA, and it came from T cells, B-cell-depleted T cells, or PBMCs.

V lost 5 bases and J 10 bases, leaving 16 bases between the germline ends. The germline CDR1 and CDR2 sequences are SNHLY and FYNNEI. The CDR3 extends over 13 amino acids. This clone was seen only a few times. Per the authors' pipeline: Amplification with reference gene primers provided the estimates of nucleated cell counts. Clones were read by immunoSEQ multiplex PCR, and TCRdb kept only the in-frame ones, dropping some. That table supplies the V and J calls and clone size; D and trimming were determined from the DNA. Of under 250,000 clones listed, approximately 80% are singletons. V is TRBV2 and J is TRBJ2-3; tentative D call: TRBD2 (5 bases). The sample consisted of peripheral blood. This TCR derives from a man aged 40-50 years with acute or convalescent COVID-19. The CDR3 region has the DNA TGTGCCAGCAGTAACGACAATGAGGGTGCGCAGTATTTT. Translating gives CASSNDNEGAQYF.